This TCR beta chain was observed in a study of cytomegalovirus exposure and HLA in healthy donors. The wider study: Of some 400 genotyped donors, more than 65% grouped in the Caucasian-associated ancestry cluster.

This clone was observed a few times. Antigen specificity is unknown. Regarding the study as a whole: An analysis done earlier found most TCR beta V segments productive about 87% or about 30% of the time. When a later analysis was performed, an Asian-associated ancestry cluster reportedly had fewer N-insertions than the roughly 630-donor mean.

The PCR ran on 60 Vbeta and 13 Jbeta primers. Assay: immunoSEQ multiplex PCR; the TCRdb copy retains only in-frame clones and omits some. This table holds 120,000 or so clones, 81% found once. The specimen sequenced was PBMCs. This TCR was sampled from a middle-aged man in good health and CMV-seronegative.

The CDR3 DNA follows: TGTGCCAGCAGCTTTAGTGGGGCCATGAACACTGAAGCTTTCTTT. Translated, it gives CASSFSGAMNTEAFF. The J gene is TRBJ1-1, the V gene TRBV7-6; TRBD1 is a possible D gene (5 bases). V dropped 3 bases and J dropped 0 bases, with 11 bases sitting between them. The CDR3 runs 15 residues. Germline-derived CDR1 and CDR2 are SGHVS and FNYEAQ.